Listed below are T cell receptor beta chains from one sample, sequenced in a study of HIV-infected patients and healthy controls. TCRdb re-called the 5' RACE reads through MiXCR, storing one row per CDR3 protein. The sample lists a few thousand distinct CDR3 sequences, roughly 5% occurring once. This specimen was blood, taken during antiretroviral therapy. These receptors were obtained from an adult with HIV infection. Each CDR3 is given with its conserved first and last residue.

J gene	V gene	CDR3 protein
TRBJ1-1	TRBV18	CASSPDGQMNTEAFF
TRBJ2-5	TRBV6-6	CASATGVRQETQYF
TRBJ2-3	TRBV5-1	CASSLQGTDTQYF
TRBJ2-7	TRBV28	CASSTTEYEQYF
TRBJ1-4	TRBV5-6	CASRTQGGKEKLFF
TRBJ2-7	TRBV7-9	CASSYRDGVERHEQYF
TRBJ2-2	TRBV14	CASSRPTGGLFF
TRBJ2-3	TRBV7-2	CASSHLDSLTDTQYF
TRBJ2-2	TRBV24-1	CATSDSGTSNTGELFF
TRBJ1-1	TRBV27	CASSRQGSTEAFF
TRBJ1-5	TRBV6-1	CASSADHPSNQPQHF
TRBJ1-4	TRBV18	CASSPLTGATNEKLFF
TRBJ2-7	TRBV5-1	CASSPGTRRGEQYF
TRBJ2-1	TRBV30	CAWSVSYNEQFF
TRBJ2-5	TRBV7-9	CATEGWDIAEETQYF
TRBJ2-7	TRBV14	CASSQAGLNNPPQEQYF
TRBJ1-2	TRBV12-3/TRBV12-4	CASRKTDREGYTF
TRBJ2-3	TRBV19	CASSSTGTSGADTQYF
TRBJ2-3	TRBV20-1	CSATSGPVTDTQYF
TRBJ1-1	TRBV15	CATSRASGGAHTEAFF
TRBJ2-1	TRBV11-3	CASSLGVQNEQFF
TRBJ1-1	TRBV10-3	CAIRPGDTEAFF
TRBJ1-4	TRBV5-1	CASSFTGSNEKLFF
TRBJ2-3	TRBV18	CASSGVEGSTDTQYF
TRBJ1-1	TRBV7-9	CASSLGTGRKTEAFF
TRBJ2-7	TRBV6-5	CASSSSLPNRVAYEQYF
TRBJ2-7	TRBV6-5	CASSPGTGRYEQYF
TRBJ2-7	TRBV11-2	CASSFKTDPSYEQYF
TRBJ1-2	TRBV10-3	CANWDGNYGYTF
TRBJ2-5	TRBV6-4	CASSDDLSRNRQETQYF
TRBJ2-2	TRBV7-9	CASSSGTVTNTGELFF
TRBJ2-1	TRBV12-3/TRBV12-4	CASSLQGQGVYNEQFF
TRBJ1-2	TRBV7-2	CASSSQGALDYGYTF
TRBJ2-2	TRBV9	CASSARNTGELFF
TRBJ1-2	TRBV30	CVGRGVLSGYTF
TRBJ1-1	TRBV19	CASSIAGTTEAFF
TRBJ2-5	TRBV7-6	CASSPRFSLAETQYF
TRBJ2-1	TRBV7-9	CASSTLDEQFF
TRBJ1-5	TRBV7-4	CASSVGPLCNQPQHF
TRBJ1-2	TRBV12-3/TRBV12-4	CASTETESYGYTF
TRBJ2-5	TRBV18	CASSPTLQETQYF
TRBJ2-3	TRBV6-1	CASTLGTGGMDTQYF
TRBJ2-2	TRBV20-1	CSAETTSRNTGELFF
TRBJ2-1	TRBV20-1	CSASDTGTSGDYNEQFF
TRBJ2-6	TRBV6-6	CASSLQGGSGANVLTF
TRBJ2-7	TRBV7-2	CASSQPNYEQYF
TRBJ1-5	TRBV7-2	CASSLYPSNQPQHF
TRBJ2-5	TRBV3-1	CASSQGQTYQETQYF